This T cell receptor beta chain was identified during a study of identical twins. Points from the study as a whole: Zero-insertion analyses could be partly confounded by invariant MAIT and iNKT cells. Conclusions leaned on cross-sectional statistical analysis and did not track the same donors over time.

For this clonotype: The antigen is not known.

The CDR3 covers 14 residues. Trimming stripped 4 bases from V and 4 bases from J, with 11 bases between. Germline-derived CDR1 and CDR2 are SGHRS and YFSETQ. TCRdb itself ran the 5' RACE reads through MiXCR, one entry per CDR3 protein. The sample carries under 300,000 distinct CDR3 sequences, around an eighth recorded once. Sequenced input: memory (CD45RO+) T cells sorted from blood. This sequence originates from a woman in her late teens or twenties in good health. This chain joins TRBV5-1 and TRBJ1-4; TRBD1 is a possible D gene (6 bases). For the CDR3, the DNA is TGCGCCAGCAGCGGAGGACAGAGTAATGAAAAACTGTTTTTT. Encoded protein: CASSGGQSNEKLFF.